This is a list of T cell receptor beta chains from one sample in a study of vaccination effects on CD4 cells after COVID-19. Clones were sequenced by immunoSEQ multiplex PCR, and TCRdb holds only the in-frame ones, with some missing. Seen here are about 16,000 clones, 75% to 80% observed once, and the top ten hold approximately 20%. No antigen has been assigned to these receptors. Source: CD4+ T cells from PBMCs cultured with HCoV-NL63 spike peptides, taken after COVID-19 vaccination. The receptors shown here come from a human donor who received a COVID-19 vaccine. CDR3s include the opening cysteine and the closing phenylalanine or tryptophan. A D gene is named only where the DNA matches it firmly. Only some rows state a clone size, as once, few, many or a class for expanded clones.

CDR3	DNA	size	V	J	D
CAISEPGGRSDTQYF	TGTGCCATCAGTGAGCCAGGGGGGCGGTCGGATACGCAGTATTTT	once	TRBV10-3	TRBJ2-3	.
CASKGGGRNQPQHF	TGTGCCAGCAAGGGCGGGGGGCGCAATCAGCCCCAGCATTTT	few	TRBV28	TRBJ1-5	.
CASSRTETNEKLFF	TGTGCCAGCAGCAGGACGGAGACTAATGAAAAACTGTTTTTT	.	TRBV6-5	TRBJ1-4	.
CASSDQPRGYEQYF	TGTGCCAGCAGTGACCAGCCTCGTGGTTACGAGCAGTACTTC	.	TRBV2	TRBJ2-7	.
CASSFWGGGGNTEAFF	TGTGCCAGCAGTTTTTGGGGGGGTGGGGGGAACACTGAAGCTTTCTTT	.	TRBV27	TRBJ1-1	.
CASSAGQGFSLLVGEQYF	TGTGCCAGCAGTGCGGGACAGGGATTCTCCCTACTAGTTGGCGAGCAGTACTTC	once	TRBV25-1	TRBJ2-7	TRBD1
CASSQDWSSFPYF	TGCGCCAGCAGCCAAGATTGGTCCAGTTTTCCGTATTTT	once	TRBV4-1	TRBJ2-3	.
CAISDEGYGYTF	TGTGCCATCAGTGATGAGGGGTATGGCTACACCTTC	.	TRBV10-3	TRBJ1-2	.
CASSVEPSPNSPLHF	TGTGCCAGCAGCGTAGAGCCGAGCCCTAATTCACCCCTCCACTTT	once	TRBV9	TRBJ1-6	.
CASRQGVTGDGANYGYTF	TGCGCCAGCAGACAAGGCGTCACGGGGGATGGAGCTAACTATGGCTACACCTTC	.	TRBV4-1	TRBJ1-2	.
CASSQTYRSGTTNEKLFF	TGTGCCAGCTCACAAACATATAGGTCCGGGACAACGAATGAAAAACTGTTTTTT	.	TRBV18	TRBJ1-4	.
CASSSPGTPLYF	TGTGCCAGCAGCTCGCCCGGGACTCCTCTTTACTTC	.	TRBV7-3	TRBJ2-7	.
CASAEGPEQYF	TGTGCCAGCGCGGAAGGGCCGGAGCAGTACTTC	few	TRBV25-1	TRBJ2-7	.
CASSQAGTLSTDTQYF	TGTGCCAGCAGCCAAGCGGGGACGTTAAGCACAGATACGCAGTATTTT	few	TRBV14	TRBJ2-3	.
CASSGLNEQFF	TGTGCCAGCAGCGGACTCAATGAGCAGTTCTTC	.	TRBV6-2/TRBV6-3	TRBJ2-1	.